This TCR beta chain was identified during a study of cytomegalovirus exposure and HLA in healthy donors. For this clone: Its antigen is unidentified.

V shed 9 bases, J shed 3 bases, and the junction held 1 base outside the gene matches. The length of the CDR3 is 12 residues. Germline values: CDR1 MNHEY, CDR2 SVGAGI. The PCR had 60 Vbeta and 13 Jbeta primers. The method was immunoSEQ multiplex PCR; TCRdb's version includes in-frame clones alone and lacks a portion of them. The data show around 180,000 clones, roughly 90% seen once. Whole-study findings and limits: It was reported that the classifier diagnosed cytomegalovirus status with high specificity and sensitivity in both the original and validation cohorts. Reported findings show TCR beta sequences accurately forecast HLA-A and HLA-B alleles in most subjects.

This chain connects TRBV6-5 to TRBJ2-2; TRBD2 agrees at 7 bases. The receptor's source is a girl in the first two years of life in good health and CMV-seronegative. Source material: PBMCs. The CDR3 spells CASGGDTGELFF. CDR3 bases: TGTGCCAGTGGGGGGGACACCGGGGAGCTGTTTTTT.